One and the same sample provided the 22 T cell receptor beta chains below, sequenced in a study of shared T cell receptors in the human thymus. Assay used: immunoSEQ multiplex PCR; TCRdb lists only in-frame clones, some missing. The table lists 650,000 to 950,000 clones, approximately 85% of them singletons, with under 0.012% in the top ten. These data were likewise used in another study, on human thymus T cells.

Sequenced material: thymocytes. Receptors originate from a girl younger than two with a congenital heart defect.

With respect to this clone: Other DNA sequences within the sample encode an identical CDR3. V and J are TRBV4-1 and TRBJ1-1, with D perhaps matching TRBD1 (5 bases). Between the trimmed V and J ends, which lost 1 base and 4 bases, there was a span of 10 bases. Germline V gives CDR1 MGHRA, CDR2 YSYEKL. The CDR3 sequence is 14 residues long. The CDR3 sequence: CASSQAAGGTEAFF. CDR3 bases: TGCGCCAGCAGCCAAGCTGCCGGGGGCACTGAAGCTTTCTTT.

The chain employs TRBV5-5 and TRBJ2-1, with no clear D. V lost 5 bases and J lost 9, with 12 bases in between. The CDR3 contains 12 residues. The germline CDR1 and CDR2 sequences are SGHKS and YYEKEE (reference sequence). The chain's CDR3 is CASSYNPGEQFF. The CDR3 region has the DNA TGTGCCAGCAGTTATAACCCGGGTGAGCAGTTCTTC.

The chain links TRBV28 to TRBJ1-5; D unclear. CDR3 length: 16 residues. V shed 1 base and J shed 0 bases, with 10 bases lying between them. CDR1 and CDR2 (germline): MDHEN, SYDVKM. CDR3 amino acids: CASSLYSQDSNQPQHF. For the CDR3, the DNA is TGTGCCAGCAGTTTATATTCCCAGGATAGCAATCAGCCCCAGCATTTT.

The chain is built from TRBV7-2 and TRBJ1-2; TRBD1 matches 8 bases. Germline V gene sequence: CDR1 SGHTA, CDR2 FQGNSA. Unmatched junction bases numbered 5, after V lost 4 bases and J lost 4 bases. The CDR3 has 14 amino acids. The CDR3 coding sequence is TGTGCCAGCAGCTCCAGACAGGGGATCTATGGCTACACCTTC. Protein: CASSSRQGIYGYTF.

The chain recombines TRBV28 with TRBJ1-4, with D possibly matching TRBD1 (6 bases). V was shortened by 4 bases and J by 5 bases, with 20 bases between the two germline ends. The length of the CDR3 is 17 residues. CDR1 is MDHEN and CDR2 is SYDVKM in the germline V gene. CDR3: CASSSHSGEWGNEKLFF. CDR3 coding DNA: TGTGCCAGCAGTTCCCACTCAGGGGAGTGGGGAAATGAAAAACTGTTTTTT. Together with reference TRBV28 and TRBJ1-4, the CDR3 gives the full variable domain: DVKVTQSSRYLVKRTGEKVFLECVQDMDHENMFWYRQDPGLGLRLIYFSYDVKMKEKGDIPEGYSVSREKKERFSLILESASTNQTSMYLCASSSHSGEWGNEKLFFGSGTQLSVL.

V gene TRBV28 combines with J gene TRBJ2-2; 7 bases agree with TRBD1. Germline V lookup: CDR1 MDHEN, CDR2 SYDVKM. The CDR3 has 15 residues. Trimming removed 3 bases from V and 6 bases from J; junction bases left unmatched: 7. The CDR3 sequence: CASSLLIQGSGELFF. CDR3 DNA sequence: TGTGCCAGCAGTTTGCTTATACAGGGGTCCGGGGAGCTGTTTTTT. Using reference TRBV28 and TRBJ2-2 for the parts outside the CDR3, the full variable domain is DVKVTQSSRYLVKRTGEKVFLECVQDMDHENMFWYRQDPGLGLRLIYFSYDVKMKEKGDIPEGYSVSREKKERFSLILESASTNQTSMYLCASSLLIQGSGELFFGEGSRLTVL.

This clone was seen once. This chain links TRBV10-2 with TRBJ2-5; TRBD2 aligns across 11 bases. The DNA end is a closer match to TRBJ2-7, so the J assignment may be wrong. The CDR3 runs to 16 residues. CDR1 WSHSY and CDR2 SAAADI come from the germline V gene. CDR3 nucleotides: TGCGCCAGCAGTGAGTCGACTAGCGGGATTCCCTACGAGCAGTACTTC. Its protein is CASSESTSGIPYEQYF.

This rearrangement joins TRBV11-2 to TRBJ1-6; possibly TRBD1 for D (6 bases). CDR1 and CDR2 from the germline V gene are SGHAT and FQNNGV. The V end was cut by 6 bases, the J end by 10 bases, with 28 bases between. This CDR3 is built from 18 residues. CDR3 residues: CASRRLPQGLGLFSPLHF. The CDR3 nucleotides are TGTGCCAGCAGACGTCTCCCACAGGGTTTGGGGCTTTTCTCACCCCTCCACTTT.

On this clone itself: At the DNA level, this CDR3 is encoded by other sequences in the same sample as well. The J gene is TRBJ1-2, the V gene TRBV11-2; D call uncertain. CDR1 and CDR2 (germline): SGHAT, FQNNGV. With 1 base removed from V and 4 bases from J, the gap between germline ends came to 10 bases. The CDR3 spans 14 residues. The DNA for the CDR3 is TGTGCCAGCAGCTTAGGAGGCAGACTCTATGGCTACACCTTC. Its translation is CASSLGGRLYGYTF.

Only one count was recorded for this clone. This rearrangement joins TRBV10-3 to TRBJ2-5; 7 positions agree with TRBD1. This CDR3 comprises 13 residues. V lost 6 bases, J lost 3 bases, and 4 bases stayed unmatched. Germline CDR1 and CDR2: ENHRY and SYGVKD. The CDR3 protein is CAIRGDSKETQYF. In DNA, the CDR3 is TGTGCCATCAGGGGGGACAGTAAAGAGACCCAGTACTTC.

In nucleotides, the CDR3 is TGTGCCAGCAGCTTCTCGACTAGCGGGGGGGCGAGAGAGCAGTTCTTC. It is translated as CASSFSTSGGAREQFF. The chain is built from TRBV11-2 and TRBJ2-1, with 14 bases identical to TRBD2. The CDR3 contains 16 residues. Germline lookup yields CDR1 SGHAT and CDR2 FQNNGV. V trimming: 3 bases; J trimming: 10 bases; junction bases outside the gene matches: 8.

The chain employs TRBV7-2 and TRBJ1-3; D is perhaps TRBD1 (6 bases). CDR3 length equals 16 residues. V was trimmed by 4 bases and J by 4 bases, leaving 17 bases between them. The V gene's germline CDR1 is SGHTA and CDR2 FQGNSA. CDR3 in amino acids: CASSYKSHREGNTIYF. The CDR3 DNA reads as TGTGCCAGCAGCTACAAATCCCACAGGGAGGGAAACACCATATATTTT.

This chain links TRBV5-1 with TRBJ2-7; TRBD1 is a possible D gene (5 bases). This CDR3 is 14 amino acids long. The germline CDR1 and CDR2 sequences are SGHRS and YFSETQ. V shed 4 bases and J shed 2 bases, with 13 bases lying between them. The CDR3 loop is CASSPLNRTYEQYF. The CDR3 nucleotides are TGCGCCAGCAGCCCCCTTAACAGGACCTACGAGCAGTACTTC.

This chain links TRBV5-6 with TRBJ2-5; 8 positions agree with TRBD1. The ends lost 3 bases at V and 3 bases at J; junction bases unmatched: 10. The CDR3 runs to 16 residues. Germline CDR1 reads SGHDT; CDR2 reads YYEEEE. The CDR3 sequence: CASSSGQDSPKETQYF. In nucleotides, the CDR3 is TGTGCCAGCAGCTCGGGACAGGACTCACCCAAAGAGACCCAGTACTTC.

This clone was seen a few times. This chain uses TRBV7-2 with TRBJ1-5, with 8 bases aligning to TRBD1. With V trimmed by 5 bases and J by 6 bases, 15 bases remained unmatched. This CDR3 contains 17 residues. The germline V gene has CDR1 SGHTA and CDR2 FQGNSA. The CDR3 reads CASSQRTGKNGSQPQHF. The CDR3 DNA is TGTGCCAGCAGCCAGCGGACAGGGAAAAACGGGAGTCAGCCCCAGCATTTT.

This chain uses TRBV10-3 with TRBJ1-2; D gene unclear. CDR3 length equals 13 residues. Trimming shortened V by 4 bases and J by 4 bases, and 10 bases separated the two germline ends. The germline gives CDR1 ENHRY, CDR2 SYGVKD. CDR3 in amino acids: CAISGGGSYGYTF. The CDR3 DNA sequence: TGTGCCATCAGTGGTGGCGGATCCTATGGCTACACCTTC.

V usage is TRBV9 and J usage is TRBJ1-3; D call uncertain. The V and J ends lost 3 bases and 0 bases respectively, with 7 bases between them. Looked up from germline, CDR1 is SGDLS and CDR2 is YYNGEE. The CDR3 consists of 14 residues. CDR3 protein: CASSAPHSGNTIYF. DNA of the CDR3: TGTGCCAGCAGCGCCCCACACTCTGGAAACACCATATATTTT.

This rearrangement joins TRBV30 to TRBJ1-5; the D gene is possibly TRBD1 (5 bases). Trimming shortened V by 2 bases and J by 6 bases, and 14 bases separated the two germline ends. CDR3 length equals 14 residues. Per the germline V gene, CDR1 is GTSNPN and CDR2 is SVGIG (reference sequence). The CDR3 DNA reads as TGTGCCTGGAGTTTCAGGGTCGAGCTTCAGCCCCAGCATTTT. Protein product: CAWSFRVELQPQHF.

In its sample, this clone was seen a few times. The chain is built from TRBV5-1 and TRBJ2-4, with D uncertain. CDR3 size: 16 residues. Germline assignment: CDR1 SGHRS and CDR2 YFSETQ. Deletions cut 5 bases from V and 0 bases from J, with 15 bases between. CDR3 amino acids: CASSSDNTLAKNIQYF. Written as DNA, the CDR3 is TGCGCCAGCAGTTCTGACAACACCCTAGCCAAAAACATTCAGTACTTC.

The chain combines TRBV7-8 with TRBJ1-6; no clear D. The ends were cut back, 2 bases at V and 0 bases at J, with 5 bases in the middle. This CDR3 region has 15 residues. Looked up from germline, CDR1 is SGHVS and CDR2 is FQNEAQ. The CDR3 DNA reads TGTGCCAGCAGCTTAAACTTCTCCTATAATTCACCCCTCCACTTT. Translation gives CASSLNFSYNSPLHF.

This CDR3 is CASSLVVLMTGSEKLFF. DNA for the CDR3: TGTGCCAGCAGCTTAGTGGTGCTGATGACAGGGAGTGAAAAACTGTTTTTT. The chain is built from TRBV7-2 and TRBJ1-4; the match to TRBD1 covers 7 bases. V shed 1 base, J shed 7 bases, and the junction held 12 bases outside the gene matches. Germline V gene lookup returns CDR1 SGHTA and CDR2 FQGNSA. This CDR3 is 17 amino acids long.

A remark on this clone: This CDR3 fails to terminate in the conserved phenylalanine or tryptophan, so it likely reflects a read error. It is unclear where the CDR3 begins or ends on the DNA, so no DNA is shown, and the CDR3 is as TCRdb lists it. The chain couples TRBV7-3 to TRBJ2-7; the table's TRBD2 call for D was not verified on the DNA. Germline CDR1 and CDR2: SGHTA and FQGTGA. The CDR3 totals 11 residues, both ends included. The CDR3: CASSLTWRCLT.